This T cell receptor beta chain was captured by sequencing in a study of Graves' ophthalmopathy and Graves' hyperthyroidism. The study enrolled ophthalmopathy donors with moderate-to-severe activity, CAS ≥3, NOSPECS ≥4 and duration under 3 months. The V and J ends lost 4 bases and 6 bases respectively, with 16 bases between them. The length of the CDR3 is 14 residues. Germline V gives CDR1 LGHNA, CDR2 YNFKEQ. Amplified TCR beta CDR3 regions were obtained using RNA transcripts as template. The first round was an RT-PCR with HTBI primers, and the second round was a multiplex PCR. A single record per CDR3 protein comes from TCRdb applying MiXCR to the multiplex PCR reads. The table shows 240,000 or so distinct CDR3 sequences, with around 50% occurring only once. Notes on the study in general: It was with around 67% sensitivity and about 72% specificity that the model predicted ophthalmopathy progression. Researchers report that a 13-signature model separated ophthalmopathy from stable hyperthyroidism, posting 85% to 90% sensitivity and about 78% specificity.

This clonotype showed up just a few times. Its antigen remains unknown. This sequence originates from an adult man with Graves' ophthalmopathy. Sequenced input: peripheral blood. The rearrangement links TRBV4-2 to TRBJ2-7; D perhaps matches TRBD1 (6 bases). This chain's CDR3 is CASSRWEQGGEQYF. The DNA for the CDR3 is TGTGCCAGCAGCCGTTGGGAACAGGGTGGCGAGCAGTACTTC.